The 6 T cell receptor beta chains below come from one sample, sequenced in a study of radiation and T cells in renal cell carcinoma (TCRdb year 2020). Libraries were prepared through the immunoSEQ multiplex PCR assay. Imported from immuneACCESS, the table was reduced by TCRdb to in-frame sequences with V and J called. These copies leave out some clones; in studies compared against another copy, an unresolved V gene accounts for under half, and the cause of the remainder is not known. The sample table lists 120,000 or so clones, about 81% of them with a count of one. The top ten clonotypes cover roughly 5% of the sample. This specimen's time point label, per the study, means: blood 2 weeks post-SBRT. The sample's treatment or condition label is to be understood as: 15 Gy SBRT to primary tumor, nephrectomy 4 weeks later. The starting material was blood, obtained from a patient whose treatment included radiotherapy and nephrectomy. Receptor source: a man aged 45 to 65 with renal cell carcinoma.

The chain recombines TRBV7-9 with TRBJ2-3; no definite D call. Germline-derived CDR1 and CDR2 are SEHNR and FQNEAQ (reference sequence). V was trimmed by 4 bases and J by 2 bases, leaving 13 bases between them. CDR3 length: 15 amino acids. The chain's CDR3 is CASSSSPGFTDTQYF. The CDR3 nucleotides read TGTGCCAGCAGCTCGTCACCCGGCTTCACAGATACGCAGTATTTT.

The chain is built from TRBV9 and TRBJ2-5; 11 bases fit TRBD2. The CDR3 is 16 amino acids. The germline gives CDR1 SGDLS, CDR2 YYNGEE. The junction had 8 bases not matched to a gene; V was cut back by 0 bases and J by 7 bases. CDR3 region: CASSVAPSGRSGTQYF. DNA for the CDR3: TGTGCCAGCAGCGTAGCTCCTAGCGGGAGGAGTGGGACCCAGTACTTC.

This clone was seen a single time. J is TRBJ1-5 and V is TRBV2; the D gene is possibly TRBD1 (5 bases). The length of the CDR3 is 16 residues. V was trimmed by 0 bases and J by 1 base, leaving 10 bases between them. The germline V gene has CDR1 SNHLY and CDR2 FYNNEI. This chain's CDR3 is CASSEAPGGSNQPQHF. CDR3 nucleotides: TGTGCCAGCAGTGAAGCGCCGGGGGGAAGCAATCAGCCCCAGCATTTT.

V gene TRBV7-2 combines with J gene TRBJ2-3; TRBD2 matches 9 bases. Looked up from germline, CDR1 is SGHTA and CDR2 is FQGNSA. V dropped 1 base and J dropped 0; count of bases not matched to a gene: 8. The CDR3 is 18 amino acids. CDR3 protein: CASSLGPLAGVSTDTQYF. CDR3 coding DNA: TGTGCCAGCAGCTTAGGCCCATTAGCGGGGGTGAGCACAGATACGCAGTATTTT. The full variable domain, its missing parts supplied by reference TRBV7-2 and TRBJ2-3, is GAGVSQSPSNKVTEKGKDVELRCDPISGHTALYWYRQSLGQGLEFLIYFQGNSAPDKSGLPSDRFSAERTGGSVSTLTIQRTQQEDSAVYLCASSLGPLAGVSTDTQYFGPGTRLTVL.

The chain joins TRBV4-3 to TRBJ1-3; perhaps TRBD1 as D (6 bases). CDR1 LGHNA and CDR2 YSLEER come from the germline V gene. The CDR3 totals 17 residues. V was clipped by 3 bases and J by 3 bases, with 18 bases between them. Written as DNA, the CDR3 is TGCGCCAGCAGCCAGGCCTCCGGGGGCAGCTTTGGAAACACCATATATTTT. Translated: CASSQASGGSFGNTIYF.

The CDR3, as DNA: TGTGCCAGCAGAGTGCGAGTCTACAATGAGCAGTTCTTC. Translation: CASRVRVYNEQFF. The chain recombines TRBV27 with TRBJ2-1; no clear D. Germline CDR1 and CDR2: MNHEY and SMNVEV (reference sequence). The CDR3 spans 13 residues. The V end was cut by 6 bases, the J end by 3 bases, with 9 bases between.